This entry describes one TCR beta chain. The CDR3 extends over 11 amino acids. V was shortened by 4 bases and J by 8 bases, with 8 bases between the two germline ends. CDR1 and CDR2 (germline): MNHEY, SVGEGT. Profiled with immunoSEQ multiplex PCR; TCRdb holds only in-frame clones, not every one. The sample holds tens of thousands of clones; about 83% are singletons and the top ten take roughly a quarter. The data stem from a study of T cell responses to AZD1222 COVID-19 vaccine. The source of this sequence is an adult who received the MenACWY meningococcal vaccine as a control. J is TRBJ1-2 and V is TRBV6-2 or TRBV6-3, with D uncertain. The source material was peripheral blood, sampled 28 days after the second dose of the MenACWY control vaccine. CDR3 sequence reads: CASSSGVGYTF. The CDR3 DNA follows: TGTGCCAGCAGTTCTGGGGTCGGCTACACCTTC.